This TCR beta chain originates from a study of T cell responses to AZD1222 COVID-19 vaccine. Whole-study findings and limits: Regions left unmutated in variants are reportedly the target of nearly half of spike-specific TCRs.

Assay used: immunoSEQ multiplex PCR; TCRdb lists only in-frame clones, some missing. The table shows about 93,000 clones, with about 86% occurring only once. Trimming left V 1 base short and J 6 bases short, with 5 bases between. Germline CDR1 SGHAT, CDR2 FQNNGV. The CDR3 runs to 12 residues. Comment on this clone: As yet, its antigen is unknown.

The origin of this receptor is an adult in good health. The specimen comprised peripheral blood, sampled on day 0 of AZD1222 vaccination. This chain joins TRBV11-2 and TRBJ2-3, with D unclear. The CDR3 loop is CASSLAKDTQYF. The CDR3 nucleotides read TGTGCCAGCAGCTTAGCCAAGGATACGCAGTATTTT.